Below are 27 T cell receptor beta chains sequenced from a single sample in a study of shared clonotypes between healthy human individuals. Clones were sequenced by immunoSEQ multiplex PCR, and TCRdb holds only the in-frame ones, with some missing. The sample consists of 2,500,000 or so clones, around nine tenths of them appearing once. What was sequenced was naive CD4+ T cells sorted from blood. As to subset: CD45RA+ positively selected. The source is a man aged 18 to 29 in good health.

In this sample, this clone turned up once. The chain is built from TRBV30 and TRBJ2-7; D remains unclear. The CDR3 is 15 amino acids. CDR1 and CDR2 from the germline V gene are GTSNPN and SVGIG (reference sequence). V shed 1 base and J shed 7 bases, with 20 bases lying between them. The CDR3 reads CAWSDGRRTTWEQYF. CDR3 nucleotides: TGTGCCTGGAGTGATGGTCGACGGACGACCTGGGAGCAGTACTTC.

The chain couples TRBV2 to TRBJ1-4, with D uncertain. The CDR3 extends over 12 amino acids. In germline, CDR1 is SNHLY, CDR2 FYNNEI. V was cut by 6 bases and J by 5 bases, with 7 bases left in between. The CDR3 protein is CASRDENEKLFF. Written as DNA, the CDR3 is TGTGCCAGCAGGGACGAAAATGAAAAACTGTTTTTT.

The chain links TRBV7-9 to TRBJ1-3, with unresolved D. The ends were cut back, 7 bases at V and 7 bases at J, with 17 bases in the middle. Germline CDR1 is SEHNR and CDR2 is FQNEAQ (reference sequence). This CDR3 is 14 amino acids long. CDR3 nucleotides: TGTGCCAGCACCTTCGGATTAGCGGAGAACACCATATATTTT. Its protein product is CASTFGLAENTIYF.

Here the CDR3 DNA reads TGCGCCAGCAGCCAAGATTTCCAGGGTCTTCTGCCCCAGCATTTT. Its translation: CASSQDFQGLLPQHF. The gene calls are TRBV4-1 and TRBJ1-5, with a possible D match to TRBD1 (5 bases). Germline V gene sequence: CDR1 MGHRA, CDR2 YSYEKL. V lost 0 bases and J lost 9, with 15 bases in between. The CDR3 contains 15 residues.

Here the CDR3 reads CASRSKDYPHNSETQYF. CDR3 DNA sequence: TGTGCCAGCAGGTCCAAGGACTACCCGCACAATTCAGAGACCCAGTACTTC. This chain links TRBV28 with TRBJ2-5, with D possibly TRBD2 on 6 matching bases. Germline V gives CDR1 MDHEN, CDR2 SYDVKM. The CDR3 runs to 17 residues. Trimming pared 6 bases from V and 4 bases from J, leaving 24 bases between.

The table lists this clone with a count of one. This chain connects TRBV7-2 to TRBJ2-7; TRBD2 aligns across 10 bases. In germline, CDR1 is SGHTA, CDR2 FQGNSA. The CDR3 extends over 15 amino acids. Trimming at V came to 4 bases and at J to 6 bases, leaving 9 bases not matched to a gene. Written as DNA, the CDR3 is TGTGCCAGCAGCTCACCTAGCGGGAGTGTGGGCGAGCAGTACTTC. Translating it yields CASSSPSGSVGEQYF.

This sequence joins TRBV30 and TRBJ1-3; possibly TRBD1 for D (5 bases). CDR1 is GTSNPN and CDR2 is SVGIG in the germline V gene (reference sequence). The V and J ends lost 5 bases and 0 bases respectively, with 17 bases between them. The CDR3 is 16 residues long. CDR3 residues: CAWHAWGRNSGNTIYF. CDR3 DNA: TGTGCCTGGCATGCTTGGGGCAGAAACTCTGGAAACACCATATATTTT.

Details on this clone: Other DNA sequences in this specimen translate into the identical CDR3. The chain couples TRBV6-5 to TRBJ2-1; D possibly corresponds to TRBD2 (6 bases). Germline V gene data show CDR1 as MNHEY and CDR2 as SVGAGI. V was cut by 7 bases and J by 7 bases, with 8 bases left in between. The CDR3 is 11 amino acids. The CDR3 spells CASNRGNEQFF. Here the CDR3 DNA reads TGTGCCAGCAATCGGGGGAATGAGCAGTTCTTC.

V is TRBV5-1 and J is TRBJ2-3; 8 bases fit TRBD1. CDR1 is SGHRS and CDR2 is YFSETQ in the germline V gene. The CDR3 sequence is 14 residues long. The V gene end was trimmed by 6 bases and the J gene end by 2 bases; junction bases not matched to a gene: 5. CDR3 nucleotides: TGCGCCAGCAAAGGACAGGGCCTCACAGATACGCAGTATTTT. It codes for CASKGQGLTDTQYF.

This clone was seen only once. This sequence joins TRBV6-1 and TRBJ2-7; the D is unclear. The CDR3 contains 15 residues. Germline assignment: CDR1 MNHNS and CDR2 SASEGT. The V and J ends lost 0 bases and 0 bases respectively, with 9 bases between them. In DNA form, the CDR3 reads TGTGCCAGCAGTGAAGCAACAGCATACTCCTACGAGCAGTACTTC. Residues: CASSEATAYSYEQYF.

The J gene is TRBJ1-2, the V gene TRBV28, with unresolved D. CDR1 is MDHEN and CDR2 is SYDVKM in the germline V gene. Between the trimmed V and J ends, which lost 5 bases and 1 base, there was a span of 14 bases. This CDR3 contains 15 residues. CDR3 DNA sequence: TGTGCCAGCAGTCTCCAGGTATTCTTTAACTATGGCTACACCTTC. Translation: CASSLQVFFNYGYTF.

The chain joins TRBV6-4 to TRBJ2-3, with D perhaps matching TRBD1 (6 bases). This CDR3 region has 14 residues. V lost 6 bases, J lost 5 bases, and 15 bases lay in between. Germline V gene data show CDR1 as MRHNA and CDR2 as SNTAGT. The CDR3 region has the DNA TGTGCCAGCAGACGAGGGACACCGGGAGATACGCAGTATTTT. Translation: CASRRGTPGDTQYF.

V gene TRBV5-6 combines with J gene TRBJ1-6, with 12 nucleotides matching TRBD1. The CDR3 loop spans 16 amino acids. Germline CDR1 and CDR2: SGHDT and YYEEEE. V shed 3 bases and J 6 bases; nucleotides not matched to a gene: 4. This CDR3 is CASSWGDRGPNSPLHF. In nucleotides, the CDR3 is TGTGCCAGCAGCTGGGGGGACAGGGGGCCTAATTCACCCCTCCACTTT.

The V gene is TRBV6-5, the J gene TRBJ1-5; 7 nucleotides match TRBD1. CDR1 is MNHEY and CDR2 is SVGAGI in the germline V gene. J lost 0 bases, V lost 4 bases, and 3 bases had no gene match. The CDR3 loop spans 15 amino acids. The CDR3 region has the DNA TGTGCCAGCAGTTCCGACAGGGCTAGCAATCAGCCCCAGCATTTT. Encoded protein: CASSSDRASNQPQHF.

The chain joins TRBV30 to TRBJ2-1, with 7 bases matching TRBD2. This CDR3 is 13 amino acids long. The J segment lost 4 bases and the V segment lost 8 bases, leaving 8 bases of the junction unmatched. CDR1 GTSNPN and CDR2 SVGIG come from the germline V gene (reference sequence). The CDR3 here is CAGQRDHYNEQFF. CDR3 nucleotide sequence: TGTGCCGGCCAGCGGGACCATTACAATGAGCAGTTCTTC.

The chain recombines TRBV5-4 with TRBJ1-3; TRBD1 is a possible D gene (6 bases). This CDR3 is built from 17 residues. V shed 0 bases and J shed 0 bases, with 13 bases lying between them. The germline V gene has CDR1 SGHNT and CDR2 YYREEE (reference sequence). CDR3: CASSLDGQFSSGNTIYF. Written as DNA, the CDR3 is TGTGCCAGCAGCTTGGATGGACAGTTTTCCTCTGGAAACACCATATATTTT.

The V and J genes are TRBV6-1 and TRBJ2-7; D tentatively fits TRBD1 or TRBD2 (6 bases each). CDR1 MNHNS and CDR2 SASEGT come from the germline V gene. The CDR3 runs 15 residues. V was cut by 4 bases and J by 4 bases, with 17 bases left in between. CDR3: CASSVLFQGRYEQYF. The CDR3 DNA reads TGTGCCAGCAGTGTTTTGTTCCAGGGGAGGTACGAGCAGTACTTC.

This chain links TRBV7-9 with TRBJ2-3; D tentatively reads TRBD1 or TRBD2 (5 bases each). Germline CDR1 SEHNR, CDR2 FQNEAQ (reference sequence). V lost 6 bases and J lost 2, with 15 bases in between. This CDR3 has 15 residues. In DNA, the CDR3 is TGTGCCAGCAGGGGGCGGGCAGGGCCCACAGATACGCAGTATTTT. Amino acids: CASRGRAGPTDTQYF. The whole variable domain, filled in from reference TRBV7-9 and TRBJ2-3, reads DTGVSQNPRHKITKRGQNVTFRCDPISEHNRLYWYRQTLGQGPEFLTYFQNEAQLEKSRLLSDRFSAERPKGSFSTLEIQRTEQGDSAMYLCASRGRAGPTDTQYFGPGTRLTVL.

V gene TRBV19 combines with J gene TRBJ1-1; 9 bases are shared with TRBD1. The J segment lost 3 bases and the V segment lost 10 bases, leaving 12 bases of the junction unmatched. CDR1 and CDR2 from the germline V gene are LNHDA and SQIVND (reference sequence). This CDR3 has 15 residues. The CDR3 loop is CATERQGGWDTEAFF. Written as DNA, the CDR3 is TGTGCCACCGAAAGACAGGGGGGATGGGACACTGAAGCTTTCTTT.

This chain connects TRBV9 to TRBJ2-3; 7 nucleotides agree with TRBD1. V lost 4 bases, J lost 4 bases, and 12 bases stayed unmatched. This CDR3 is built from 16 residues. From germline, CDR1 is SGDLS and CDR2 YYNGEE. CDR3 protein: CASSLDRPGSPDTQYF. As DNA, the CDR3 is TGTGCCAGCAGCCTGGACAGGCCGGGGTCGCCAGATACGCAGTATTTT.

The chain combines TRBV10-2 with TRBJ2-5; possibly TRBD1 or TRBD2 for D (5 bases each). This CDR3 is built from 17 residues. From germline, CDR1 is WSHSY and CDR2 SAAADI. V was pared by 0 bases and J by 2 bases, with 16 bases between. The CDR3 sequence: CASSESKFWGRQETQYF. For the CDR3, the DNA is TGCGCCAGCAGTGAGTCGAAGTTCTGGGGGAGACAAGAGACCCAGTACTTC.

The rearrangement uses TRBV18 and TRBJ2-5; D remains unclear. Germline loops: CDR1 KGHSH, CDR2 LQKENI. The CDR3 is 15 residues long. Trimming stripped 3 bases from V and 2 bases from J, with 13 bases between. DNA of the CDR3: TGTGCCAGCTCACCCTTCGGACCGGTACAAGAGACCCAGTACTTC. Its translation is CASSPFGPVQETQYF.

The chain uses TRBV11-2 and TRBJ1-6; D ambiguous. Trimming shortened V by 0 bases and J by 3 bases, and 12 bases separated the two germline ends. Looked up from germline, CDR1 is SGHAT and CDR2 is FQNNGV. The CDR3 length is 17 residues. The DNA for the CDR3 is TGTGCCAGCAGCTTAGATGGGCCACTATACTATAATTCACCCCTCCACTTT. Amino acid sequence: CASSLDGPLYYNSPLHF.

The chain joins TRBV6-6 to TRBJ2-5; D perhaps matches TRBD1 (7 bases). V was cut by 7 bases and J by 9 bases, with 21 bases left in between. The CDR3 contains 14 residues. The germline V gene has CDR1 MNHNY and CDR2 SVGAGI (reference sequence). For the CDR3, the DNA is TGTGCCAGCATTTCGCCAGGGGGGAACGGGGCCCAGTACTTC. Its translation: CASISPGGNGAQYF.

The chain has TRBV7-2 and TRBJ2-1, with D unresolved. The V gene's germline CDR1 is SGHTA and CDR2 FQGNSA. This CDR3 comprises 15 residues. V was clipped by 1 base and J by 9 bases, with 16 bases between them. CDR3 sequence: CASSLGRQVGSEQFF. Written as DNA, the CDR3 is TGTGCCAGCAGCTTAGGGCGCCAGGTTGGCAGTGAGCAGTTCTTC.

The V and J genes are TRBV5-4 and TRBJ1-3; a possible D gene is TRBD1 (5 bases). CDR1 is SGHNT, CDR2 YYREEE, per germline (reference sequence). The CDR3 covers 14 residues. V was clipped by 4 bases and J by 4 bases, with 12 bases between them. Here the CDR3 reads CASSPGGEGNTIYF. CDR3 DNA: TGTGCCAGCAGCCCGGGAGGGGAGGGAAACACCATATATTTT. Full variable domain (remainder filled in from reference TRBV5-4 and TRBJ1-3): ETGVTQSPTHLIKTRGQQVTLRCSSQSGHNTVSWYQQALGQGPQFIFQYYREEENGRGNFPPRFSGLQFPNYSSELNVNALELDDSALYLCASSPGGEGNTIYFGEGSWLTVV.

With regard to this clone: This specimen includes other DNA sequences encoding the same CDR3. The V and J genes are TRBV6-5 and TRBJ2-7; a weak D match, TRBD2 (6 bases). The V and J ends lost 11 bases and 2 bases respectively, with 13 bases between them. This CDR3 has 12 amino acids. CDR1 MNHEY and CDR2 SVGAGI come from the germline V gene. CDR3 nucleotides: TGTGCCGTCGGGCGGGGAACCTACGAGCAGTACTTC. This sequence encodes CAVGRGTYEQYF.